This T cell receptor (beta chain) was recorded in a study of PD-1 and CTLA-4 blockade in melanoma. The length of the CDR3 is 14 residues. The germline V and J ends were trimmed by 7 bases and 4 bases, with 16 bases remaining between them. Germline assignment: CDR1 SNHLY and CDR2 FYNNEI. Measured with immunoSEQ multiplex PCR; TCRdb has only the in-frame clones, and not every one. The sample shows about 31,000 clones, approximately 90% of them seen only once. This material consisted of CD8+ T cells from peripheral blood, taken from a patient given anti-PD-1 treatment. V gene TRBV2 combines with J gene TRBJ1-1, with D maybe TRBD1 (5 bases). This receptor was identified in a human donor with melanoma. Here the CDR3 DNA reads TGTGCCAGCAACACCGGGACGGAGGGCACTGAAGCTTTCTTT. Translating gives CASNTGTEGTEAFF.